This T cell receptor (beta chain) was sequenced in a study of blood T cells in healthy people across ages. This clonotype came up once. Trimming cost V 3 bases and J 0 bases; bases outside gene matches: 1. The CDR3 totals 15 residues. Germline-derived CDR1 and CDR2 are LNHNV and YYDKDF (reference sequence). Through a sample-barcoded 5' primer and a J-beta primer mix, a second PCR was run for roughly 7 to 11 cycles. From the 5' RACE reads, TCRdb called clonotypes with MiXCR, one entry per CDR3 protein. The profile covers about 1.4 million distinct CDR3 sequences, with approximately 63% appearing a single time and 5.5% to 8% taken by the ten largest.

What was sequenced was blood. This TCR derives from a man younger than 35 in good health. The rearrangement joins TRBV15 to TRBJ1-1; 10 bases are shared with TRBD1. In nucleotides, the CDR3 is TGTGCCACCAGCAGGGACAGGGGGTTGAACACTGAAGCTTTCTTT. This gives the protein CATSRDRGLNTEAFF.